Below, one T cell receptor (beta chain) is given with its context. The antigen this receptor binds is unknown. The input lacks base qualities; no much larger clone sits a single base away. The CDR3 regions of human TCRbeta chains were analyzed by immunosequencing. In the original analysis: TCRs in the repertoires were matched against a reference library of SARS-CoV-2-specific TCRs that had been generated with the MIRA antigen-specificity platform. Breadth was defined as the fraction of unique TCRs that were SARS-CoV-2-associated, and depth was defined as the fraction of total T cells that were SARS-CoV-2-associated. Using the MIRA data, every spike-specific TCR was mapped to the spike region that the TCR reacted to and assigned to either a CD4 or a CD8 class. Log10-transformed breadth and depth values were compared by one-way ANOVA with Sidak's multiple comparisons tests. TCRdb obtained this table from immuneACCESS and retained in-frame rearrangements with V and J assigned. These tables miss some clones; where compared with another copy, unresolved V genes account for less than half of the shortfall, and the remainder is unexplained. Clonal size and the V and J genes are those of that table, whereas D and trimming came from the DNA. The sample includes about 160,000 clones, with around 90% observed a single time. The top ten hold 3% to 4% of the sample.

These data originate in a study of T cell responses to AZD1222 COVID-19 vaccine (dated by TCRdb to the early 2020s). About the investigation overall: A total of over 230 trial participants underwent TCR sequencing, of whom 207 had received two doses of AZD1222 and around 25 had received two doses of the MenACWY control vaccine. Trial participants were enrolled into age subgroups of 18-55, 56-69 and 70-plus years, which contained approximately 150, 28 and 58 TCR-sequenced participants, respectively.

V and J lose 3 bases and 2 bases, and a span of 11 bases separates them. CDR1 and CDR2, per the germline V gene, are SGHDT and YYEEEE. The CDR3 numbers 14 residues from cysteine through phenylalanine. The CDR3 DNA has 42 bases and is translated from base 1. The time point tag for this specimen amounts to: about 28 days (+/-7) after the second vaccine dose. AZD1222 recipients given second doses at about 4 weeks or at about 12 weeks were pooled, since spike-specific TCR depth and breadth were not found to differ between the two schedules. Samples from vaccinated people were obtained from the UK trials COV001 and COV002, which included a single-blind randomized controlled phase 2/3 trial of AZD1222 (ChAdOx1 nCoV-19) in healthy adults. Trial participant PBMC samples were collected at day 0 and day 28 after the second dose for TCRbeta chain sequencing. Study-wide conclusions, independent of this receptor: Because no day 14 peak-response samples were available, repertoires were characterized only after the peak T cell response. Epitopes outside the regions mutated in the B.1.351 and B.1.1.7 variants were reportedly recognized by nearly half of the unique spike-specific TCRs. A significant rise in spike-specific TCR breadth and depth was observed after two AZD1222 doses relative to day 0 and relative to MenACWY recipients. In the small 56-69-year group, the increase in depth fell short of significance, most likely because of low power. Participants were mostly white British, with more females than males. The authors suggested clonal diversity may have been underestimated. Only five or six AZD1222 recipients were SARS-CoV-2 seropositive at baseline, limiting conclusions about previously exposed vaccinees. The vaccine-associated CD4 TCRs covered the entire spike protein, and the dominant responses fell in regions 160-218 and 743-854.

The chain links TRBV5-6 with TRBJ2-5, with the D segment possibly TRBD1 or TRBD2, each aligning over 5 bases. Sequences were derived from peripheral blood, sampled 28 days after the second AZD1222 dose. The sequence came from an adult who received the AZD1222 COVID-19 vaccine. The CDR3 here reads CASSSVGPQETQYF. The DNA sequence is as follows: TGTGCCAGCAGCTCCGTGGGACCTCAAGAGACCCAGTACTTC.